This TCR beta chain was identified in a study of human T cells and chemical hapten exposure. This clonotype was found a few times. Germline lookup yields CDR1 MNHEY and CDR2 SVGAGI. This CDR3 is 15 amino acids long. V lost 2 bases, J lost 6 bases, and 7 bases stayed unmatched. Study processing details: Sample TCR totals centred on a median of approximately 95,000, ranging 23,224 to 690,600. TCRdb called the RACE reads again in MiXCR, with one record for every CDR3 protein. These V and J calls derive from TCRdb rather than the authors' analysis. The repertoire holds 130,000 or so distinct CDR3 sequences, with approximately 9.1% as singletons. The time point: healthy volunteer bleed at 2 weeks. Total RNA extraction was carried out from unfractionated whole blood.

The rearrangement uses TRBV6-5 and TRBJ2-3; 8 positions agree with TRBD1. The source of this sequence is a male donor in good health. Some clones in this sample may be carry-over from other donors' samples. The sequenced sample consisted of whole blood. The CDR3 nucleotides are TGTGCCAGCAGTTACGGGACAGGTGTCCAGGATACGCAGTATTTT. Amino acids: CASSYGTGVQDTQYF.